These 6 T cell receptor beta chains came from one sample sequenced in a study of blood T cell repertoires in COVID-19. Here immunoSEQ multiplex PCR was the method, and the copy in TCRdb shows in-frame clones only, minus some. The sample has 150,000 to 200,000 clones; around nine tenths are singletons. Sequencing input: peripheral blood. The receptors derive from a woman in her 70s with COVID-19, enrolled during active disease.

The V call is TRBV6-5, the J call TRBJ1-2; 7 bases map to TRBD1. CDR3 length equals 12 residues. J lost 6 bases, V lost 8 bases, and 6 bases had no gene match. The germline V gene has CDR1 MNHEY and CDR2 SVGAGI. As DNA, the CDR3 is TGTGCCAGCGTAGGACAGGAAGATGGCTACACCTTC. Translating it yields CASVGQEDGYTF.

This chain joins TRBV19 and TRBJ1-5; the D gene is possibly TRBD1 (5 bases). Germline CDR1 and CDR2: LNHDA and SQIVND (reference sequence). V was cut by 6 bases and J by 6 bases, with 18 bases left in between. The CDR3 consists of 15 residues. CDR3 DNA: TGTGCCAGTAGGTCCGGGGGGGGGTTAGGTCAGCCCCAGCATTTT. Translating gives CASRSGGGLGQPQHF.

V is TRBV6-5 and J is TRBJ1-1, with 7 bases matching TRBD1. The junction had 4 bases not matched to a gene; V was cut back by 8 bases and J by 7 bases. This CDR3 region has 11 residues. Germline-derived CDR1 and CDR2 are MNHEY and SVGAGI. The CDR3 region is CASWGDSEAFF. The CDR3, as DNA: TGTGCCAGCTGGGGGGACAGTGAAGCTTTCTTT.

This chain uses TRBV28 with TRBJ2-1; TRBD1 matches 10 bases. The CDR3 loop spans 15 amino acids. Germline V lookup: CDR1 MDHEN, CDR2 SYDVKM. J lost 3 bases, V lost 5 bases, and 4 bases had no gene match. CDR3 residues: CASSPGQGIYNEQFF. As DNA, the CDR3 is TGTGCCAGCAGTCCGGGACAGGGGATCTACAATGAGCAGTTCTTC.

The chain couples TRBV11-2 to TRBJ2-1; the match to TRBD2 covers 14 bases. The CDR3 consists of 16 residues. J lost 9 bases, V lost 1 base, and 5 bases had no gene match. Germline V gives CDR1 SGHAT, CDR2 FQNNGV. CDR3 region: CASSLVGLAGEGEQFF. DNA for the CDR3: TGTGCCAGCAGCTTAGTGGGACTAGCGGGAGAGGGTGAGCAGTTCTTC.

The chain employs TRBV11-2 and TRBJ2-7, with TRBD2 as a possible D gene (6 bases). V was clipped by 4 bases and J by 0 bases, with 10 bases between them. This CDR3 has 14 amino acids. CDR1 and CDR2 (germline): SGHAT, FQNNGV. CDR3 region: CASSSRDFSYEQYF. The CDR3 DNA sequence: TGTGCCAGCAGCTCCCGGGACTTCTCCTACGAGCAGTACTTC.